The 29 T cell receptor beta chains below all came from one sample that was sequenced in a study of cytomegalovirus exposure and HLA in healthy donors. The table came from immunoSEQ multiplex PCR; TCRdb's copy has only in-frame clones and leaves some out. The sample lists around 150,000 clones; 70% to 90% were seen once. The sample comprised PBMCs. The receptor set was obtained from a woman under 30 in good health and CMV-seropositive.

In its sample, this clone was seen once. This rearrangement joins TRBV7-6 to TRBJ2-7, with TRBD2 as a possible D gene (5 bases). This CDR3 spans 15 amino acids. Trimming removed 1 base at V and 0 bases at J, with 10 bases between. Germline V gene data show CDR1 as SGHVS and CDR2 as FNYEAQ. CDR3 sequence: CASSLGAGSSYEQYF. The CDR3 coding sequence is TGTGCCAGCAGCTTAGGTGCGGGTAGCTCCTACGAGCAGTACTTC.

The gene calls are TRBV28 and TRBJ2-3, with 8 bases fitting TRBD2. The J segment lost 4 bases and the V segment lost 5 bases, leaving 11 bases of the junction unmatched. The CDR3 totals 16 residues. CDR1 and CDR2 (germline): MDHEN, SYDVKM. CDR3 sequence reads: CASSPSGLALADTQYF. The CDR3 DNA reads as TGTGCCAGCAGTCCTTCAGGACTAGCCTTGGCAGATACGCAGTATTTT.

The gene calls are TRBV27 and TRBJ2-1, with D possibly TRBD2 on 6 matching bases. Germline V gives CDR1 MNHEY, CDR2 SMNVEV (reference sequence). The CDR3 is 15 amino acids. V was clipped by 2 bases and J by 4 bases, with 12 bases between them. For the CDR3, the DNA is TGTGCCAGCAGTTTAAAATACGGGGGTTACAATGAGCAGTTCTTC. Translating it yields CASSLKYGGYNEQFF.

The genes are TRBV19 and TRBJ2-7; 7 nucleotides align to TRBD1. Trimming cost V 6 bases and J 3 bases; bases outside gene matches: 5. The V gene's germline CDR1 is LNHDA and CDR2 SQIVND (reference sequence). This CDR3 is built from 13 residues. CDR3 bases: TGTGCCAGTAGCCAGGGACAGAGCTACGAGCAGTACTTC. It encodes CASSQGQSYEQYF.

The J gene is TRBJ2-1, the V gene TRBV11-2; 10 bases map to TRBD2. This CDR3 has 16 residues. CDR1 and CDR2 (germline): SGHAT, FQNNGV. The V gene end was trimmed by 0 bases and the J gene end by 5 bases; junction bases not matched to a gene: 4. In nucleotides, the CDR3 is TGTGCCAGCAGCTTAGAACTAGCGGGGATACACAATGAGCAGTTCTTC. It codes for CASSLELAGIHNEQFF. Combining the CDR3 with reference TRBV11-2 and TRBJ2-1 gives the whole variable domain EAGVAQSPRYKIIEKRQSVAFWCNPISGHATLYWYQQILGQGPKLLIQFQNNGVVDDSQLPKDRFSAERLKGVDSTLKIQPAKLEDSAVYLCASSLELAGIHNEQFFGPGTRLTVL.

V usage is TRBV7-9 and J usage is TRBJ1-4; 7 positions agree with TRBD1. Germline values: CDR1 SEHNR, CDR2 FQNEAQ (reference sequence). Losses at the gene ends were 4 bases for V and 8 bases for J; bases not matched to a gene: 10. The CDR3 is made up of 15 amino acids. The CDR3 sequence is CASSSLTGTGEKLFF. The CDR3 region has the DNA TGTGCCAGCAGCTCTTTGACAGGGACCGGGGAAAAACTGTTTTTT.

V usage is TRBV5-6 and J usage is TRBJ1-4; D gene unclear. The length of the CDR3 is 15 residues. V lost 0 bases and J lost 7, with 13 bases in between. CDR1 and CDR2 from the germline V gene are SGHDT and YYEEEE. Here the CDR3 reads CASSLDGLGSEKLFF. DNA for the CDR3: TGTGCCAGCAGCTTGGACGGACTGGGATCTGAAAAACTGTTTTTT.

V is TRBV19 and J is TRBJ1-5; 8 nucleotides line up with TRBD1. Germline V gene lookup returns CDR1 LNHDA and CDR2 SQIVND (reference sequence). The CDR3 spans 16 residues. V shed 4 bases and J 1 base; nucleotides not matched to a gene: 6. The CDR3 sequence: CASSRAGGISNQPQHF. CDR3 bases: TGTGCCAGTAGTAGGGCAGGGGGCATCAGCAATCAGCCCCAGCATTTT.

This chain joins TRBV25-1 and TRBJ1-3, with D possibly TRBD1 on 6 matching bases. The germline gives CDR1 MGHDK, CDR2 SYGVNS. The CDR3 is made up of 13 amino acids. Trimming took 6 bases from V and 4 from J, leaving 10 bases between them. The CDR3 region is CASRRTAGNTIYF. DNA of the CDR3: TGTGCCAGCAGGCGGACAGCCGGAAACACCATATATTTT.

The CDR3, as DNA: TGTGCCTGGAGTGTAGTTAGTCAAGAGACCCAGTACTTC. Protein product: CAWSVVSQETQYF. J is TRBJ2-5 and V is TRBV30; D remains unclear. CDR3 length equals 13 residues. CDR1 is GTSNPN and CDR2 is SVGIG in the germline V gene (reference sequence). V lost 0 bases and J lost 2, with 7 bases in between. The variable domain in full, completed from reference TRBV30 and TRBJ2-5, reads SQTIHQWPATLVQPVGSPLSLECTVEGTSNPNLYWYRQAAGRGLQLLFYSVGIGQISSEVPQNLSASRPQDRQFILSSKKLLLSDSGFYLCAWSVVSQETQYFGPGTRLLVL.

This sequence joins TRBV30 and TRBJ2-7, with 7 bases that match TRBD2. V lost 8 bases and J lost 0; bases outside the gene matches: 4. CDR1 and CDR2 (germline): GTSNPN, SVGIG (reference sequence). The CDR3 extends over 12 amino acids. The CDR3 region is CAGRDYSYEQYF. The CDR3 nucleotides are TGTGCCGGGCGGGACTACTCCTACGAGCAGTACTTC.

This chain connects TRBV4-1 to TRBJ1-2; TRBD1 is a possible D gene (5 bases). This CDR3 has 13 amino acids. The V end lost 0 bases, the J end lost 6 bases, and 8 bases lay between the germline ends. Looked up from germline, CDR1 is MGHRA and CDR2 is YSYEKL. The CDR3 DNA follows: TGCGCCAGCAGCCAAGACCAAGGGGATGGCTACACCTTC. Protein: CASSQDQGDGYTF.

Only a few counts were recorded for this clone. The CDR3 region is CASSLYGGSEKLFF. The CDR3 DNA reads TGTGCCAGCAGCCTTTATGGGGGGAGTGAAAAACTGTTTTTT. The chain uses TRBV5-4 and TRBJ1-4; tentative D call: TRBD1 (5 bases). Germline V gene lookup returns CDR1 SGHNT and CDR2 YYREEE (reference sequence). V lost 4 bases to trimming and J lost 7 bases, with 14 bases between them. The CDR3 is 14 residues long.

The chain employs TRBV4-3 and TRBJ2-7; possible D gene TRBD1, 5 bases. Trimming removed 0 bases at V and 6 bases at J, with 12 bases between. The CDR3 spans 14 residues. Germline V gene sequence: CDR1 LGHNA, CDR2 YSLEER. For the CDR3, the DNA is TGCGCCAGCAGCCAAGATGTCGGCAGGGTCGAGCAGTACTTC. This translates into CASSQDVGRVEQYF.

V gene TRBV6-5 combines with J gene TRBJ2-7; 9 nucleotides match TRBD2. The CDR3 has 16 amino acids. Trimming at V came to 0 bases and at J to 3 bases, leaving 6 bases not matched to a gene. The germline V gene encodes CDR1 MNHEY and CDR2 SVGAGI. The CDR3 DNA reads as TGTGCCAGCAGTTACTCGAAGACTAGCGGAGACTACGAGCAGTACTTC. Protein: CASSYSKTSGDYEQYF.

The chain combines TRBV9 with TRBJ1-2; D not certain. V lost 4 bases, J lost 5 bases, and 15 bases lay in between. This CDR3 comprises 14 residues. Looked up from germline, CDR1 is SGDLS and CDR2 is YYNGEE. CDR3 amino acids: CASSLPGNRYGYTF. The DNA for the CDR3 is TGTGCCAGCAGCCTCCCGGGGAATCGTTATGGCTACACCTTC. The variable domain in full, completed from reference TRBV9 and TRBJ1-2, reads DSGVTQTPKHLITATGQRVTLRCSPRSGDLSVYWYQQSLDQGLQFLIQYYNGEERAKGNILERFSAQQFPDLHSELNLSSLELGDSALYFCASSLPGNRYGYTFGSGTRLTVV.

CDR3: CASSPGSSGTEQYF. CDR3 DNA sequence: TGTGCCAGCAGCCCTGGGTCTAGCGGTACGGAGCAGTACTTC. V and J are TRBV7-9 and TRBJ2-7; 7 nucleotides line up with TRBD2. Germline V lookup: CDR1 SEHNR, CDR2 FQNEAQ (reference sequence). V lost 5 bases to trimming and J lost 7 bases; unmatched junction nucleotides: 11. The CDR3 totals 14 residues.

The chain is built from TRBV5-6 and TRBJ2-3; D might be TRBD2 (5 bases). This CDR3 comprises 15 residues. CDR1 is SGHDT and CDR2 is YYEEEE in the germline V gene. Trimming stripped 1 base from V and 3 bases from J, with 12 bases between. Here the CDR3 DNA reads TGTGCCAGCAGCTTGTTGGTAGCGAGTACAGATACGCAGTATTTT. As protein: CASSLLVASTDTQYF.

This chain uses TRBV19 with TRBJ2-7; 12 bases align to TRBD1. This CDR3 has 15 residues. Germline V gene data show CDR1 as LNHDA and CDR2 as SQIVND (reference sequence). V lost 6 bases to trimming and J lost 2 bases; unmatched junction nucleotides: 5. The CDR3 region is CASSQGQGAPYEQYF. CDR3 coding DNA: TGTGCCAGTAGCCAGGGACAGGGGGCTCCCTACGAGCAGTACTTC.

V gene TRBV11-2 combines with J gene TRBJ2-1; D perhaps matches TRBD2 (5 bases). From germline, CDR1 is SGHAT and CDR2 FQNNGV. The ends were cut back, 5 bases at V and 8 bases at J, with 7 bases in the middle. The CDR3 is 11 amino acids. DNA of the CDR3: TGTGCCAGCAGCCCGCGGGATGAGCAGTTCTTC. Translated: CASSPRDEQFF.

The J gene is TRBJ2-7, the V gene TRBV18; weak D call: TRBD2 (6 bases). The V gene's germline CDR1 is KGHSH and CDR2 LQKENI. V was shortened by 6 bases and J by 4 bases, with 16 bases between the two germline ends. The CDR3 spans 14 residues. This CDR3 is CASSPGTGVYEQYF. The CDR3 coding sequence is TGTGCCAGCTCCCCCGGAACGGGAGTGTACGAGCAGTACTTC.

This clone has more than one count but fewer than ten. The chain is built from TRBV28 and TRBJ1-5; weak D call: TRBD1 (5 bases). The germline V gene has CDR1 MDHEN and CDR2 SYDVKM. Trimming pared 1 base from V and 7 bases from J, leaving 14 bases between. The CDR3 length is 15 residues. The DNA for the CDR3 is TGTGCCAGCAGTTTATTACTCAGGGAAAGGCAGCCCCAGCATTTT. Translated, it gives CASSLLLRERQPQHF.

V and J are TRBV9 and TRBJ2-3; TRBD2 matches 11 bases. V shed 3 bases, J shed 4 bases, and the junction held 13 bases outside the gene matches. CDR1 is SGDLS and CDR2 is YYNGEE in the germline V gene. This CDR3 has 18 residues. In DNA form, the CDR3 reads TGTGCCAGCAGCGGATCGACAAAAACTAGCGGGAGCCCAGATACGCAGTATTTT. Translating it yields CASSGSTKTSGSPDTQYF. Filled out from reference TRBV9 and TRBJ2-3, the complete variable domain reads DSGVTQTPKHLITATGQRVTLRCSPRSGDLSVYWYQQSLDQGLQFLIQYYNGEERAKGNILERFSAQQFPDLHSELNLSSLELGDSALYFCASSGSTKTSGSPDTQYFGPGTRLTVL.

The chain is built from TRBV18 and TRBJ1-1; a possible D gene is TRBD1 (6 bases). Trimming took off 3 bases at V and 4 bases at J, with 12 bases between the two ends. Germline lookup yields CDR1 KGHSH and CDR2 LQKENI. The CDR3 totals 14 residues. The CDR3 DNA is TGTGCCAGCTCACCCATGGGAGGGGGCACTGAAGCTTTCTTT. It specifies CASSPMGGGTEAFF.

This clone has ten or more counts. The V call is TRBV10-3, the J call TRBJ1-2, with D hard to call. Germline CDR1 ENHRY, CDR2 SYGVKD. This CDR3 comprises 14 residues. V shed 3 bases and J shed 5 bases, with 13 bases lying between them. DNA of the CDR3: TGTGCCATCAGTGAACCCTTGGAGAGATATGGCTACACCTTC. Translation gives CAISEPLERYGYTF.

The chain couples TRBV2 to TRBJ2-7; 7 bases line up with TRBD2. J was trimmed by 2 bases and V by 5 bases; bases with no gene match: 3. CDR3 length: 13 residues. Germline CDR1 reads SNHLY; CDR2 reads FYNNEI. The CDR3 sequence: CASSLAGTYEQYF. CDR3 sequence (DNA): TGTGCCAGCAGTTTAGCGGGTACCTACGAGCAGTACTTC.

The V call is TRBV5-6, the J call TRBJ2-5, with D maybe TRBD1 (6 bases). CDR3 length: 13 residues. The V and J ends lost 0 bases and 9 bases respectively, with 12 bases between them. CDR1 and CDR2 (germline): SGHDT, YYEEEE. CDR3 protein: CASSLEQGMAQYF. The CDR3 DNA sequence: TGTGCCAGCAGCTTGGAACAGGGAATGGCCCAGTACTTC.

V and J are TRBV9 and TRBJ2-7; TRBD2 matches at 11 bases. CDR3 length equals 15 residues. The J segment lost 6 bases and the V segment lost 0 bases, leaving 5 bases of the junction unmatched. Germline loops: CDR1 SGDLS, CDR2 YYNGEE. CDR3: CASSVGDSGRGEQYF. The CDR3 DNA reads TGTGCCAGCAGCGTAGGGGATAGCGGGAGGGGCGAGCAGTACTTC. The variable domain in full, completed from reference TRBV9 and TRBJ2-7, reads DSGVTQTPKHLITATGQRVTLRCSPRSGDLSVYWYQQSLDQGLQFLIQYYNGEERAKGNILERFSAQQFPDLHSELNLSSLELGDSALYFCASSVGDSGRGEQYFGPGTRLTVT.

The CDR3 protein is CASRPRNSGSEEQYF. CDR3 DNA sequence: TGTGCCAGTAGGCCGCGTAATAGCGGGAGTGAAGAGCAGTACTTC. The V gene is TRBV19, the J gene TRBJ2-7, with 9 bases matching TRBD2. Germline CDR1 and CDR2: LNHDA and SQIVND (reference sequence). The CDR3 is 15 amino acids. Trimming took 6 bases from V and 7 from J; bases not matched to a gene: 13.